This passage covers 13 T cell receptor beta chains from one sample sequenced in a study of graft-versus-host responses after intestinal transplantation (dated by TCRdb to 2020 to 2022). The sample's time point label, in plain terms: cells obtained before transplantation from donor or recipient. No antigens are known for them. Library preparation employed the immunoSEQ multiplex PCR assay. TCRdb took this table from immuneACCESS and kept in-frame rearrangements with V and J called. Such tables lack part of the clones; where checked against another copy, unresolved V genes explain under half of the gap, and the rest is unexplained. Here the sample has about 93,000 clones; over 85% occur a single time. The top ten hold approximately 0.5% of the sample. Specimen: unstimulated CD8+ T cells sorted from spleen or lymph node cells, collected before intestinal transplant. These TCRs come from a human donor who received an intestinal transplant.

The genes are TRBV19 and TRBJ2-7, with TRBD2 matching 8 bases. The germline V gene encodes CDR1 LNHDA and CDR2 SQIVND (reference sequence). CDR3 length equals 14 residues. V lost 9 bases and J lost 2; bases outside the gene matches: 9. DNA of the CDR3: TGTGCCAGCTCAAGCGGGGGCCGAGCCTACGAGCAGTACTTC. Residues: CASSSGGRAYEQYF.

The chain has TRBV5-1 and TRBJ2-1; the D gene is possibly TRBD2 (7 bases). Germline CDR1 reads SGHRS; CDR2 reads YFSETQ. With 3 bases removed from V and 8 bases from J, the gap between germline ends came to 15 bases. There are 14 residues in the CDR3. This chain's CDR3 is CASSSGGGSYEQFF. In DNA, the CDR3 is TGCGCCAGCAGCTCGGGGGGCGGGAGCTATGAGCAGTTCTTC.

The V and J genes are TRBV5-4 and TRBJ1-1, with 8 bases lining up with TRBD1. The CDR3 loop spans 15 amino acids. V shed 5 bases, J shed 0 bases, and the junction held 6 bases outside the gene matches. Germline V lookup: CDR1 SGHNT, CDR2 YYREEE (reference sequence). The CDR3 bases are TGTGCCAGCAGGCCATGGACAGGGTTGAACACTGAAGCTTTCTTT. It is translated as CASRPWTGLNTEAFF.

This clone has a single count. The V call is TRBV27, the J call TRBJ1-5; D unclear. Germline V CDR1 and CDR2: MNHEY, SMNVEV (reference sequence). The CDR3 has 13 residues. V lost 2 bases to trimming and J lost 1 base, with 3 bases between them. CDR3 DNA: TGTGCCAGCAGTTTAATAAGCAATCAGCCCCAGCATTTT. Its protein product is CASSLISNQPQHF.

The chain combines TRBV6-1 with TRBJ2-7; D perhaps matches TRBD1 (6 bases). CDR1 is MNHNS, CDR2 SASEGT, per germline. The germline V and J ends were trimmed by 1 base and 4 bases, with 11 bases remaining between them. CDR3 length: 14 amino acids. The CDR3 bases are TGTGCCAGCAGTGAAGAGGCAGGGGTTTACGAGCAGTACTTC. It encodes CASSEEAGVYEQYF.

This clone was detected a few times. This chain joins TRBV10-3 and TRBJ1-1; D not certain. This CDR3 spans 14 amino acids. Trimming removed 1 base at V and 0 bases at J, with 6 bases between. From germline, CDR1 is ENHRY and CDR2 SYGVKD. Written as DNA, the CDR3 is TGTGCCATCAGTGAGTACAGCATGAACACTGAAGCTTTCTTT. Amino acid sequence: CAISEYSMNTEAFF.

The chain combines TRBV14 with TRBJ2-3, with TRBD2 identical over 9 bases. V trimming: 5 bases; J trimming: 4 bases; junction bases outside the gene matches: 10. Germline CDR1 is SGHDN and CDR2 is FVKESK. The CDR3 has 16 amino acids. This CDR3 reads CASSSWTSVSSDTQYF. DNA for the CDR3: TGTGCCAGCAGCTCGTGGACTAGCGTTTCATCAGATACGCAGTATTTT.

About this clone itself: This specimen includes other DNA sequences encoding the same CDR3. J is TRBJ2-3 and V is TRBV9; 7 nucleotides align to TRBD1. There are 14 residues in the CDR3. V gave up 0 bases and J gave up 3 bases; unmatched junction bases: 1. CDR1 is SGDLS and CDR2 is YYNGEE in the germline V gene. The CDR3 reads CASSVGQGTDTQYF. CDR3 nucleotides: TGTGCCAGCAGCGTAGGACAGGGTACAGATACGCAGTATTTT.

The chain is built from TRBV6-6 and TRBJ2-7, with D uncertain. Trimming removed 2 bases at V and 2 bases at J, with 7 bases between. Per germline, CDR1 MNHNY and CDR2 SVGAGI (reference sequence). CDR3 length equals 13 residues. CDR3 region: CASSYTSAYEQYF. CDR3 bases: TGTGCCAGCAGTTACACCTCAGCCTACGAGCAGTACTTC.

The CDR3 loop reads CSLGKGTEAFF. CDR3 DNA: TGCAGTCTCGGGAAGGGCACTGAAGCTTTCTTT. The gene calls are TRBV20-1 and TRBJ1-1; D unresolved. Germline values: CDR1 DFQATT, CDR2 SNEGSKA (reference sequence). V shed 8 bases and J shed 4 bases, with 11 bases lying between them. CDR3 size: 11 residues.

The J gene is TRBJ2-5, the V gene TRBV2; TRBD1 is a possible D gene (5 bases). TRBJ2-7 explains the end of the DNA better; the J call may be wrong. The CDR3 spans 13 residues. Germline V gives CDR1 SNHLY, CDR2 FYNNEI. CDR3 coding DNA: TGTGCCAGCAGTGAGGGGCCGCGCTACGAGCAGTACTTC. This codes for CASSEGPRYEQYF.

The V call is TRBV7-9, the J call TRBJ2-1; 7 nucleotides agree with TRBD2. J lost 0 bases, V lost 5 bases, and 10 bases had no gene match. The CDR3 spans 17 residues. The germline V gene encodes CDR1 SEHNR and CDR2 FQNEAQ (reference sequence). The CDR3 DNA reads TGTGCCAGCAGCACTTCGACTAGCCGAAGCTCCTACAATGAGCAGTTCTTC. Residues: CASSTSTSRSSYNEQFF.

This chain uses TRBV4-1 with TRBJ2-7; the D gene is possibly TRBD1 (6 bases). V lost 4 bases and J 5 bases, leaving 12 bases between the germline ends. This CDR3 has 13 amino acids. The germline V gene encodes CDR1 MGHRA and CDR2 YSYEKL. The CDR3 region is CASSPRGGHEQYF. In nucleotides, the CDR3 is TGCGCCAGCAGCCCAAGAGGGGGACACGAGCAGTACTTC.